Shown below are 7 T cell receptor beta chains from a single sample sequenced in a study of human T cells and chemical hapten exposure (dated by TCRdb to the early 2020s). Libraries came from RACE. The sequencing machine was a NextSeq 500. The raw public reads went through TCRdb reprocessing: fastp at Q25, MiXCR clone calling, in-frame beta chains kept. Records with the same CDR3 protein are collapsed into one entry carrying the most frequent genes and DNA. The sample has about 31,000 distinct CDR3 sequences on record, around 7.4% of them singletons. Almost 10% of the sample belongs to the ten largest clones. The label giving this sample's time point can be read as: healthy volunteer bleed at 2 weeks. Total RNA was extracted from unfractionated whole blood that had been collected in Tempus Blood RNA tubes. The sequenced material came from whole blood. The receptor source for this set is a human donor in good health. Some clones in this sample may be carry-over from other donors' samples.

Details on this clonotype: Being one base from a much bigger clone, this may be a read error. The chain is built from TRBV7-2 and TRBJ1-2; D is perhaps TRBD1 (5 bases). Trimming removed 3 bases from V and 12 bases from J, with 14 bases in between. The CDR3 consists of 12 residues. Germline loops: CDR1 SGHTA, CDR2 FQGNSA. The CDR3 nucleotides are TGTGCCAGCAGCTTTGGGGGGAGAGGCGACACCTTC. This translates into CASSFGGRGDTF.

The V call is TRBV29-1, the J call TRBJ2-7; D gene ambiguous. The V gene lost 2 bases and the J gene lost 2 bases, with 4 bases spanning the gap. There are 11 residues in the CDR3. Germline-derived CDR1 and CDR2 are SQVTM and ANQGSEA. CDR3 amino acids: CSVETAYEQYF. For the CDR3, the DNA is TGCAGCGTTGAAACAGCCTACGAGCAGTACTTC.

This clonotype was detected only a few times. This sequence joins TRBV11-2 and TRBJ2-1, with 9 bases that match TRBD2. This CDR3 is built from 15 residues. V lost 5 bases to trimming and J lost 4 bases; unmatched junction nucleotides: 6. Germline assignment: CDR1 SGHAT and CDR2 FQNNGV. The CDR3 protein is CASSPLAGAYNEQFF. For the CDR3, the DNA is TGTGCCAGCAGCCCTTTAGCGGGAGCATACAATGAGCAGTTCTTC.

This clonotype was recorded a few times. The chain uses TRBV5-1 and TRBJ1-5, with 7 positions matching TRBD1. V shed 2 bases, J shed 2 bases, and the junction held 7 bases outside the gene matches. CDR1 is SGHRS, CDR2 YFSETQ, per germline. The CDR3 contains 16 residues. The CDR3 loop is CASSFRDRAGNQPQHF. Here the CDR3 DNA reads TGCGCCAGCAGCTTCCGAGACAGGGCTGGCAATCAGCCCCAGCATTTT.

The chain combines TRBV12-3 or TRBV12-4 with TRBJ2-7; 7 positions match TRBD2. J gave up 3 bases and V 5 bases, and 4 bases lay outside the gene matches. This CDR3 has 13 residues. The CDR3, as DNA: TGTGCCAGCAGTCAACAGCGGGGCTACGAGCAGTACTTC. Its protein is CASSQQRGYEQYF.

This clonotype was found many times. The CDR3 spells CASTETSGRYNEQFF. The CDR3 DNA sequence: TGTGCCAGCACCGAGACTAGCGGGAGGTATAATGAGCAGTTCTTC. V is TRBV6-5 and J is TRBJ2-1, with 13 bases aligning to TRBD2. V shed 7 bases and J 7 bases; nucleotides not matched to a gene: 7. The CDR3 covers 15 residues. CDR1 and CDR2 from the germline V gene are MNHEY and SVGAGI.

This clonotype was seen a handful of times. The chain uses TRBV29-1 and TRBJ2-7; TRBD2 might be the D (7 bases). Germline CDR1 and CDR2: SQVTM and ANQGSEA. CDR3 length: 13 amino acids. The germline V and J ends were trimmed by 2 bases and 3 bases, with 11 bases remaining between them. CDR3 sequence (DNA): TGCAGCGTTGAATGGGAGGGGGACTACGAGCAGTACTTC. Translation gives CSVEWEGDYEQYF.